This TCR beta chain was documented in a study of cytomegalovirus exposure and HLA in healthy donors. This CDR3 spans 16 amino acids. Per germline, CDR1 SGHRS and CDR2 YFSETQ. The V end lost 4 bases, the J end lost 3 bases, and 20 bases lay between the germline ends. A word on this clone: The antigen is unknown.

General study points: In an earlier analysis, in under 700 donors, most V segments appeared productive either ~87% or ~30% of the time. HLA allele associations emerged for some 16,000 TCR beta sequences in a later analysis, at 0.05 false discovery rate. Among TCR beta chains, those listed as cytomegalovirus-associated numbered around 160. A reported reduction in N-insertions relative to the roughly 610-donor mean was seen in an Asian-associated ancestry cluster in a later analysis.

Primers for the PCR totalled 60 Vbeta and 13 Jbeta. Clones were read by immunoSEQ multiplex PCR, and TCRdb kept only the in-frame ones, dropping some. Among 150,000 to 200,000 clones listed, about 76% were seen once. The chain uses TRBV5-1 and TRBJ2-7; D call uncertain. The receptor was isolated from a female donor in good health and CMV-seronegative. The sequenced sample consisted of PBMCs. The CDR3 bases are TGCGCCAGCAGCCTGACTCCGGGTCCCCAAAGCTACGAGCAGTACTTC. Protein: CASSLTPGPQSYEQYF.